This T cell receptor (beta chain) was found in a study of identical twins. Findings and caveats of the study: Insertion counts were lower in abundant cord blood beta clonotypes, a trend that memory repertoires did not show.

This clonotype was detected only a few times. The target antigen is unknown. The CDR3 extends over 14 amino acids. The germline V gene has CDR1 SQVTM and CDR2 ANQGSEA. V lost 2 bases and J lost 1, with 10 bases in between. The cDNA had a unique molecular identifier and a template-switch universal primer site. Each CDR3 protein is one row after TCRdb ran MiXCR on the 5' RACE reads. The table records around 1.7 million distinct CDR3 sequences, under 35% of them present only once. Sequencing used cord blood. The chain links TRBV29-1 to TRBJ2-3, with a weak D call TRBD1 (5 bases). This TCR came from a newborn girl in good health. CDR3 coding DNA: TGCAGCGTTGAAAGGGGTGCAGGCACAGATACGCAGTATTTT. This gives the protein CSVERGAGTDTQYF.